This entry describes one T cell receptor (beta chain). Its antigen is as yet unknown. This sample is drawn from a study of T-cell memory formation after mild COVID-19. Whole-study context: TCR clusters were mostly donor specific.

With 7 bases removed from V and 6 bases from J, the gap between germline ends came to 19 bases. The CDR3 runs 15 residues. CDR1 and CDR2 from the germline V gene are LNHNV and YYDKDF (reference sequence). It was 5'RACE with constant-segment primers that produced the TCR alpha and TCR beta cDNA libraries, which carried sample barcodes and UMIs. TCRdb reprocessed the 5' RACE reads via MiXCR and lists one record per CDR3 protein. This sample carries 80,000 to 90,000 distinct CDR3 sequences, roughly 23% of them seen once, and the ten largest clones take under 55%. Study observations and caveats: Cross-reactive memory apparently joined, as some responding clones appeared in pre-infection memory.

The specimen was PBMCs or a T cell subset sorted from them (not recorded which). The chain combines TRBV15 with TRBJ1-5; D may be TRBD1 (6 bases). The TCR originated in a man aged 18 to 29 who had mild COVID-19 (a few samples of this study predate the infection). Cell type and time point are not known. The CDR3 here is CATTPLGGAGQPQHF. CDR3 nucleotide sequence: TGTGCCACCACTCCCTTGGGGGGGGCGGGTCAGCCCCAGCATTTT.